The entry that follows covers one TCR beta chain sequence. The target antigen is unknown. Germline CDR1 reads SEHNR; CDR2 reads FQNEAQ (reference sequence). The ends were cut back, 3 bases at V and 3 bases at J, with 6 bases in the middle. CDR3 size: 12 residues. The data originate from a study of cytomegalovirus exposure and HLA in healthy donors. Study conclusions and caveats: A missense variant in DCLRE1C was later tied to TCR beta V- and J-gene trimming.

The PCR contained 60 Vbeta and 13 Jbeta primers. Some clones are missing from TCRdb's copy, which holds only in-frame ones; the method was immunoSEQ multiplex PCR. The sample lists 150,000 to 160,000 clones; roughly three quarters were seen once. Sequenced sample: PBMCs. This chain joins TRBV7-9 and TRBJ2-7; D unclear. The TCR was taken from a man aged 30 to 45 in good health and CMV-seropositive. The CDR3 reads CASSLHGYEQYF. Written as DNA, the CDR3 is TGTGCCAGCAGCTTGCACGGCTACGAGCAGTACTTC.